This T cell receptor beta chain was captured by sequencing in a study of blood T cell repertoires in COVID-19. Across the whole study: Material from acute and convalescent COVID-19 was sourced from the United States, Italy and Spain.

The repertoire was sequenced with immunoSEQ multiplex PCR; TCRdb's copy has only in-frame clones and lacks some. The profile shows about 200,000 clones, 89% of them singletons. Germline CDR1 and CDR2: MGHDK and SYGVNS. The CDR3 loop spans 14 amino acids. Trimming took 3 bases from V and 7 from J; bases not matched to a gene: 9. This sequence joins TRBV25-1 and TRBJ2-7; 7 bases agree with TRBD1. The source material was peripheral blood. The sequence came from a man between 60 and 70 years old who had recovered from COVID-19. The CDR3 region has the DNA TGTGCCAGCAGTGATACAGACAGGGCTCGGGAGCAGTACTTC. Translating it yields CASSDTDRAREQYF.